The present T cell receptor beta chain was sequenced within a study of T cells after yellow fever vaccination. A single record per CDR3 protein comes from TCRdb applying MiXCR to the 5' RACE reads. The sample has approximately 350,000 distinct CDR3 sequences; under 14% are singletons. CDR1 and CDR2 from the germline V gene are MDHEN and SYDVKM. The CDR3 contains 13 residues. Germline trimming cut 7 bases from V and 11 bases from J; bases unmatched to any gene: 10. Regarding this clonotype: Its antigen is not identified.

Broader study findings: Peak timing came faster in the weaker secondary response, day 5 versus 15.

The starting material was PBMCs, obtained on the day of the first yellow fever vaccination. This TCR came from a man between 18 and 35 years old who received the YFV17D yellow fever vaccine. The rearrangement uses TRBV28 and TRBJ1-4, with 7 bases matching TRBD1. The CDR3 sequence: CASKWGQGDKLFF. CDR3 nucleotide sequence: TGTGCCAGCAAGTGGGGCCAGGGGGATAAACTGTTTTTT.